The rows below give T cell receptor beta chains drawn from one sample of a study of control samples from healthy donors and cancer patients. Some clones are missing from TCRdb's copy, which holds only in-frame ones; the method was immunoSEQ multiplex PCR. This table has roughly 55,000 clones, 80% to 95% appearing once. The specimen was PBMCs. These receptors were taken from a man in his forties with colorectal cancer. The CDR3 runs from the conserved cysteine through the conserved F or W. A D gene is named only where the DNA matches it firmly. Size tells how often a clone was seen (once, few, many) or the class of an expanded clone, and some rows leave it out.

CASSLVFGGETQYF TGTGCCAGCAGCTTGGTCTTCGGCGGGGAGACCCAGTACTTC TRBJ2-5 . . 14 TRBV5-8
CASSQELGSTTTYEQYF TGCGCCAGCAGCCAAGAATTGGGGTCAACCACTACCTACGAGCAGTACTTC TRBJ2-7 . . 17 TRBV4-3
CASSSVWGVTEAFF TGTGCCAGCAGCTCTGTGTGGGGGGTCACTGAAGCTTTCTTT TRBJ1-1 . . 14 TRBV7-9
CASSHDRLSEAFF TGTGCCAGCAGCCATGACAGGCTGTCTGAAGCTTTCTTT TRBJ1-1 . . 13 TRBV12-3/TRBV12-4
CASPLVPSGNTIYF TGTGCCTCGCCACTTGTGCCCTCTGGAAACACCATATATTTT TRBJ1-3 . . 14 TRBV30
CASSLRSYEQFF TGTGCCAGCAGCCTAAGGTCTTACGAGCAGTTCTTC TRBJ2-1 . . 12 TRBV7-8
CASSFNLGSQETQYF TGTGCCAGCAGCTTTAATCTTGGCAGCCAAGAGACCCAGTACTTC TRBJ2-5 . . 15 TRBV11-2
CASSRSGELFF TGTGCCAGCAGCCGGTCCGGGGAGCTGTTTTTT TRBJ2-2 . . 11 TRBV6-5
CASRLGSTGDTQYF TGTGCCAGCCGACTAGGGAGCACGGGAGATACGCAGTATTTT TRBJ2-3 . . 14 TRBV2
CASSQGAFYGYTF TGTGCCAGCAGCCAGGGGGCCTTCTATGGCTACACCTTC TRBJ1-2 few . 13 TRBV3-1/TRBV3-2
CASGLGGGDGYTF TGCGCCAGCGGCCTCGGTGGAGGGGATGGCTACACCTTC TRBJ1-2 . . 13 TRBV5-1
CSVDRGGTGELFF TGCAGCGTTGACAGGGGAGGCACCGGGGAGCTGTTTTTT TRBJ2-2 . . 13 TRBV29-1
CASRPQGVGEKLFF TGTGCCAGCAGACCACAGGGGGTCGGGGAAAAACTGTTTTTT TRBJ1-4 . TRBD1 14 TRBV6-5
CASSQEIYNSPLHF TGTGCCAGCAGCCAAGAAATCTATAATTCACCCCTCCACTTT TRBJ1-6 . . 14 TRBV3-1/TRBV3-2
CASSAGQFSSGNTIYF TGTGCCAGCAGTGCGGGACAGTTTAGCTCTGGAAACACCATATATTTT TRBJ1-3 . TRBD1 16 TRBV6-1
CASSQAGTGGPPGETQYF TGTGCCAGCAGCCAAGCGGGAACGGGGGGGCCTCCCGGGGAGACCCAGTACTTC TRBJ2-5 once TRBD2 18 TRBV4-2
CASSSNGGADTQYF TGTGCCAGCAGTTCAAATGGAGGGGCAGATACGCAGTATTTT TRBJ2-3 . . 14 TRBV6-4
CASRPGQKFTGELFF TGTGCCAGCAGGCCGGGACAGAAATTCACCGGGGAGCTGTTTTTT TRBJ2-2 . TRBD1 15 TRBV6-5
CASSPGTGTTGELFF TGCGCCAGCAGCCCAGGGACAGGTACCACCGGGGAGCTGTTTTTT TRBJ2-2 . TRBD1 15 TRBV5-1
CASSYSSGQPQETQYF TGTGCCAGCAGTTACTCGTCGGGACAACCTCAAGAGACCCAGTACTTC TRBJ2-5 . . 16 TRBV6-2/TRBV6-3
CATSRDLQGTQYF TGTGCCACCAGCAGAGATTTGCAGGGGACCCAGTACTTC TRBJ2-5 . . 13 TRBV15
CASSASQGYSEAFF TGTGCCAGTAGTGCCAGCCAGGGGTACTCTGAAGCTTTCTTT TRBJ1-1 . . 14 TRBV19
CASSPRDTKMGTEAFF TGTGCCAGCAGCCCTCGGGACACTAAGATGGGCACTGAAGCTTTCTTT TRBJ1-1 . . 16 TRBV5-6
CASSESAGGMVSPLHF TGTGCCAGCAGTGAATCGGCAGGGGGAATGGTTTCACCCCTCCACTTT TRBJ1-6 . TRBD1 16 TRBV25-1
CASSQASGGTDTQYF TGCGCCAGCAGCCAGGCTAGCGGGGGAACAGATACGCAGTATTTT TRBJ2-3 . TRBD2 15 TRBV4-3
CASSLGGDGGELFF TGTGCCAGCAGCTTAGGCGGGGACGGCGGGGAGCTGTTTTTT TRBJ2-2 . . 14 TRBV7-9
CASSYWGRGQPQHF TGTGCCAGCAGTTACTGGGGCAGGGGGCAGCCCCAGCATTTT TRBJ1-5 . TRBD1 14 TRBV6-5
CATSDPTGGSDEQFF TGTGCCACCAGTGACCCGACAGGGGGCTCTGATGAGCAGTTCTTC TRBJ2-1 . TRBD1 15 TRBV24-1